These 13 T cell receptor beta chains came from one sample sequenced in a study of blood T cell repertoires in COVID-19. The protocol was immunoSEQ multiplex PCR, while the TCRdb copy is restricted to in-frame clones and leaves out a portion. The table lists more than 200,000 clones, about 85% of them singletons, with roughly 6.3% in the top ten. Sequenced sample: PBMCs or T cells enriched from blood (not recorded which). The receptors were gathered from a woman in her twenties or thirties with acute COVID-19.

The chain joins TRBV5-1 to TRBJ2-6; TRBD2 matches 10 bases. V was clipped by 2 bases and J by 0 bases; unmatched bases: 8. The germline CDR1 and CDR2 sequences are SGHRS and YFSETQ. This CDR3 spans 19 amino acids. The CDR3 region has the DNA TGCGCCAGCAGCTTCGCCCCTAGCGGGGGCGCCTCTGGGGCCAACGTCCTGACTTTC. Amino acid sequence: CASSFAPSGGASGANVLTF.

The chain recombines TRBV10-3 with TRBJ1-4; TRBD1 might be the D (6 bases). Germline assignment: CDR1 ENHRY and CDR2 SYGVKD. The CDR3 totals 14 residues. V lost 0 bases, J lost 8 bases, and 10 bases lay in between. The CDR3 spells CAISESGAWEKLFF. DNA for the CDR3: TGTGCCATCAGTGAGTCGGGGGCCTGGGAAAAACTGTTTTTT.

V usage is TRBV19 and J usage is TRBJ1-6, with D uncertain. The CDR3 has 13 residues. The germline CDR1 and CDR2 sequences are LNHDA and SQIVND (reference sequence). V lost 3 bases and J lost 9, with 9 bases in between. This chain's CDR3 is CASSIERSSPLHF. As DNA, the CDR3 is TGTGCCAGTAGTATCGAGAGGAGTTCACCCCTCCACTTT.

The chain employs TRBV12-3 or TRBV12-4 and TRBJ1-6; a possible D gene is TRBD1 (5 bases). Trimming took off 5 bases at V and 10 bases at J, with 12 bases between the two ends. This CDR3 contains 13 residues. CDR3 nucleotide sequence: TGTGCCAGCAGTGGCCAGGGTGTATCACCCCTCCACTTT. Amino acid sequence: CASSGQGVSPLHF.

V and J are TRBV27 and TRBJ1-1; TRBD1 agrees at 7 bases. CDR3 length equals 17 residues. V lost 2 bases to trimming and J lost 0 bases; unmatched junction nucleotides: 9. Germline CDR1 and CDR2: MNHEY and SMNVEV (reference sequence). CDR3 coding DNA: TGTGCCAGCAGTTTACGTCCGGCCGGGACAGTGAACACTGAAGCTTTCTTT. Protein sequence: CASSLRPAGTVNTEAFF.

The chain is built from TRBV10-3 and TRBJ2-2; TRBD2 aligns across 8 bases. The CDR3 is 17 residues long. Losses at the gene ends were 2 bases for V and 1 base for J; bases not matched to a gene: 6. Per germline, CDR1 ENHRY and CDR2 SYGVKD. CDR3 in amino acids: CAISEPRGLENTGELFF. CDR3 sequence (DNA): TGTGCCATCAGTGAGCCGAGGGGACTAGAGAACACCGGGGAGCTGTTTTTT.

The V and J genes are TRBV27 and TRBJ2-5; the match to TRBD2 covers 11 bases. The length of the CDR3 is 18 residues. The ends lost 8 bases at V and 2 bases at J; junction bases unmatched: 16. Germline V gives CDR1 MNHEY, CDR2 SMNVEV (reference sequence). This chain's CDR3 is CASGGVATSGAAQETQYF. DNA of the CDR3: TGTGCCAGCGGGGGGGTGGCGACTAGCGGGGCCGCACAAGAGACCCAGTACTTC.

V and J are TRBV9 and TRBJ1-5; D not resolved. V gave up 1 base and J gave up 0 bases, with 8 bases separating them. The CDR3 spans 15 residues. Germline loops: CDR1 SGDLS, CDR2 YYNGEE. The CDR3 nucleotides are TGTGCCAGCAGCGTATCCGGTTATAGCAATCAGCCCCAGCATTTT. Its protein is CASSVSGYSNQPQHF.

This clone has just a few counts. The chain couples TRBV11-2 to TRBJ1-1; D not certain. Germline V CDR1 and CDR2: SGHAT, FQNNGV. This CDR3 contains 14 residues. V shed 4 bases and J shed 4 bases, with 13 bases lying between them. The CDR3, as DNA: TGTGCCAGCAGCTCACCTCAACAGTCCACTGAAGCTTTCTTT. It specifies CASSSPQQSTEAFF.

This clone was seen only a few times. This rearrangement joins TRBV6-5 to TRBJ2-1; D may be TRBD2 (5 bases). The germline V and J ends were trimmed by 4 bases and 8 bases, with 15 bases remaining between them. This CDR3 has 14 residues. Germline values: CDR1 MNHEY, CDR2 SVGAGI. CDR3 in DNA: TGTGCCAGCAGTTCCTCCTCCCGGGGTGATGAGCAGTTCTTC. Its translation: CASSSSSRGDEQFF.

V is TRBV7-6 and J is TRBJ1-5; 7 nucleotides line up with TRBD1. CDR3 length: 15 amino acids. The V gene end was trimmed by 1 base and the J gene end by 5 bases; junction bases not matched to a gene: 5. Germline CDR1 is SGHVS and CDR2 is FNYEAQ. For the CDR3, the DNA is TGTGCCAGCAGCTTAGGCAGGGGGACCTATCAGCCCCAGCATTTT. It encodes CASSLGRGTYQPQHF.

This clone was seen once. The V call is TRBV28, the J call TRBJ1-1, with TRBD1 as a possible D gene (5 bases). The CDR3 consists of 13 residues. The germline V gene has CDR1 MDHEN and CDR2 SYDVKM. The V and J ends lost 3 bases and 3 bases respectively, with 8 bases between them. CDR3 in DNA: TGTGCCAGCAGTTTGGCCAGGGACACTGAAGCTTTCTTT. It is translated as CASSLARDTEAFF.

This chain uses TRBV10-3 with TRBJ1-1, with D possibly matching TRBD1 (5 bases). The CDR3 is 14 amino acids. V lost 2 bases and J lost 0, with 7 bases in between. Germline loops: CDR1 ENHRY, CDR2 SYGVKD. CDR3 nucleotides: TGTGCCATCAGTGAGGGACAAATGAACACTGAAGCTTTCTTT. Protein product: CAISEGQMNTEAFF.